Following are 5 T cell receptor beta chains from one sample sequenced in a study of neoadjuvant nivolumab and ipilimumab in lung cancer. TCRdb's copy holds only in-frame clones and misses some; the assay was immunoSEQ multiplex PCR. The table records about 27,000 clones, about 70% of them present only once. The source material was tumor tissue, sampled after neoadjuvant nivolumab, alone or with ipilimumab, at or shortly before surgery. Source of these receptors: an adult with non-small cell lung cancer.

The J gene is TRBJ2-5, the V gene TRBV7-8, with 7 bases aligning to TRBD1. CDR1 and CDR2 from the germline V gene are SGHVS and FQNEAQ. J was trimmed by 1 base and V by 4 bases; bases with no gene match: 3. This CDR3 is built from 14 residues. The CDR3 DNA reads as TGTGCCAGCAGCTCACAGGGGTCCCAAGAGACCCAGTACTTC. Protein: CASSSQGSQETQYF. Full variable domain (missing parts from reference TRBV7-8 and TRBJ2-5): GAGVSQSPRYKVAKRGQDVALRCDPISGHVSLFWYQQALGQGPEFLTYFQNEAQLDKSGLPSDRFFAERPEGSVSTLKIQRTQQEDSAVYLCASSSQGSQETQYFGPGTRLLVL.

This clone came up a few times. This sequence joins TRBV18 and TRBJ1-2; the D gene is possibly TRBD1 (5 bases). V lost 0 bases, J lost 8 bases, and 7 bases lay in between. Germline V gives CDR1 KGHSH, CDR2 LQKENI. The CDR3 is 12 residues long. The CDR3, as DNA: TGTGCCAGCTCACCACCCCAGGGCGGCTACACCTTC. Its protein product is CASSPPQGGYTF.

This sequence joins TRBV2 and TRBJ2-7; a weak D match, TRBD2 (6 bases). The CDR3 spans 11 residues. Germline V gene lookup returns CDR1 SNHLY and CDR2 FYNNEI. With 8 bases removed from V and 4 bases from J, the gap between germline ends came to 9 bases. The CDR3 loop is CASGAGYEQYF. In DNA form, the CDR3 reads TGTGCCAGCGGCGCGGGGTACGAGCAGTACTTC. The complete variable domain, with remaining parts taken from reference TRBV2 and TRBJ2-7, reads EPEVTQTPSHQVTQMGQEVILRCVPISNHLYFYWYRQILGQKVEFLVSFYNNEISEKSEIFDDQFSVERPDGSNFTLKIRSTKLEDSAMYFCASGAGYEQYFGPGTRLTVT.

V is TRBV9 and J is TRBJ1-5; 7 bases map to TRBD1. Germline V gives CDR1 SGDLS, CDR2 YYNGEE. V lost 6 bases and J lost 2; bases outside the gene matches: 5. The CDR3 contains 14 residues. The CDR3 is CASNAGGGNQPQHF. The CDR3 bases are TGTGCCAGCAACGCAGGGGGAGGCAATCAGCCCCAGCATTTT. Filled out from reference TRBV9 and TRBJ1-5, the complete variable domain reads DSGVTQTPKHLITATGQRVTLRCSPRSGDLSVYWYQQSLDQGLQFLIQYYNGEERAKGNILERFSAQQFPDLHSELNLSSLELGDSALYFCASNAGGGNQPQHFGDGTRLSIL.

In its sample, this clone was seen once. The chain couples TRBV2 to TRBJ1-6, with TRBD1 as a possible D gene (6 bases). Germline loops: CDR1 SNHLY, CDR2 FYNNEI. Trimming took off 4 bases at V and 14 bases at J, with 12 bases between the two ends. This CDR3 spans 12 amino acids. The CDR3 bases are TGTGCCAGCAGTGTTACAGGGCGATCCCTCCACTTT. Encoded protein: CASSVTGRSLHF.